The TCR beta chain described here comes from a study of cytomegalovirus exposure and HLA in healthy donors. Study details: Counted in an early data release were about 85 million unique TCRs from HLA-typed donors.

Each donor was nominally healthy when sampled (though unrecorded immune exposures were likely). In the PCR, 60 Vbeta and 13 Jbeta primers were used. The assay was immunoSEQ multiplex PCR, and TCRdb's table has in-frame clones only and misses some. The sample yields roughly 120,000 clones, 65% to 80% seen once. Findings and limits, study-wide: Rarity held for most TCR sequences, but there were some public TCRs that occurred in many donors. No immune exposure information besides CMV serostatus was available.

V was pared by 1 base and J by 3 bases, with 13 bases between. The CDR3 contains 15 residues. Germline CDR1 is SGHRS and CDR2 is YFSETQ. Note on this clone: Its antigen is not known.

The sequence derives from a man between 18 and 35 years old in good health and CMV-seropositive. This chain links TRBV5-1 with TRBJ2-5; TRBD1 might be the D (7 bases). Sequencing was done on a sample of PBMCs. The CDR3 here is CASSLNPGGKETQYF. The CDR3, as DNA: TGCGCCAGCAGCTTGAATCCAGGGGGGAAAGAGACCCAGTACTTC.